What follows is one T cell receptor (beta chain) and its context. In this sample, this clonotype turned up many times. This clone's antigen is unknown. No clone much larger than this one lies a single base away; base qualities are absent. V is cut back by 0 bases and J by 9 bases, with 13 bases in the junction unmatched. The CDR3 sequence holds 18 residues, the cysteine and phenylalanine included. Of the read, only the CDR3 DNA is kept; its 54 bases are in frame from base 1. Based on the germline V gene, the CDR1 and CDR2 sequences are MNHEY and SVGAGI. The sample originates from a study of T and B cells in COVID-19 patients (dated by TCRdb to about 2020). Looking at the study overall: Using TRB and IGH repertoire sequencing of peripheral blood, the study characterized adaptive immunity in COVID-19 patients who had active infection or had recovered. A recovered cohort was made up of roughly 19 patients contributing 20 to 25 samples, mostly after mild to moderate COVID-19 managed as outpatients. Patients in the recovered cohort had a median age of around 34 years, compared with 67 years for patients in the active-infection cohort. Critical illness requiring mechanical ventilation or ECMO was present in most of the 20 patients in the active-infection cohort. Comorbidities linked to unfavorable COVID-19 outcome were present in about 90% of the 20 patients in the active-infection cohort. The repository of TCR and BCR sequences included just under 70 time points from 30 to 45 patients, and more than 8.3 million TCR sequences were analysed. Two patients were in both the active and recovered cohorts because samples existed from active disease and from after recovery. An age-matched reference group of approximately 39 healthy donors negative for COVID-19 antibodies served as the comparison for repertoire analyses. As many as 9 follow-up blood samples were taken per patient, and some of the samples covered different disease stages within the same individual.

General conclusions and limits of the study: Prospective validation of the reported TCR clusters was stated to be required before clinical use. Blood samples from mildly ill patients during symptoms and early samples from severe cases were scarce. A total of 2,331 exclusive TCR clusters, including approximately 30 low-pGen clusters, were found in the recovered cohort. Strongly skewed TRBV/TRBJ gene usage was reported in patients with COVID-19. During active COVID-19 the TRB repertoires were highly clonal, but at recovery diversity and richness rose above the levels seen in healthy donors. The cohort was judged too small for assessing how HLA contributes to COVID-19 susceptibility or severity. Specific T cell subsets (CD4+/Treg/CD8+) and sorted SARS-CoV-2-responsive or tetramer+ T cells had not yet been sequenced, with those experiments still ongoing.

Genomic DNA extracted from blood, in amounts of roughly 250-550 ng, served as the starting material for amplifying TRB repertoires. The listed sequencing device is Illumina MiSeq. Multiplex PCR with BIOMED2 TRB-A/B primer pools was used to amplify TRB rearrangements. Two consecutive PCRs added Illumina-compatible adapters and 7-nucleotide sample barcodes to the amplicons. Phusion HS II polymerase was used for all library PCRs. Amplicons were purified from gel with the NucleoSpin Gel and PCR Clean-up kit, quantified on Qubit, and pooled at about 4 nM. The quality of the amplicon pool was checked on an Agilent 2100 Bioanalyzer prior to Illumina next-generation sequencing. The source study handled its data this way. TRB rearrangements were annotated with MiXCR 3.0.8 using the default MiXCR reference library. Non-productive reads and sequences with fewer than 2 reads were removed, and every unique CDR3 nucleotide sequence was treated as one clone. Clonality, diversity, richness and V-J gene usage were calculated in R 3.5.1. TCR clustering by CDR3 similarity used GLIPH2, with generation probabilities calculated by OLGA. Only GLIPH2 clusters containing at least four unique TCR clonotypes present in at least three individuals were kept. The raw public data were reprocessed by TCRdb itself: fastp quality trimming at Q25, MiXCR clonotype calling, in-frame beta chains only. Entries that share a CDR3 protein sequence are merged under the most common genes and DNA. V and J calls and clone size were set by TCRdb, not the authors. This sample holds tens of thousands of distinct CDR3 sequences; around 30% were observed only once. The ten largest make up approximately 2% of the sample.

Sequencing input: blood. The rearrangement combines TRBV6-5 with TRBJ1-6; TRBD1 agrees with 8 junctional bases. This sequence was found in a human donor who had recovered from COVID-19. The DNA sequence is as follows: TGTGCCAGCAGTTACTCCACCTGGGACAGGCACCCCTCTTCACCCCTCCACTTT. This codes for CASSYSTWDRHPSSPLHF.